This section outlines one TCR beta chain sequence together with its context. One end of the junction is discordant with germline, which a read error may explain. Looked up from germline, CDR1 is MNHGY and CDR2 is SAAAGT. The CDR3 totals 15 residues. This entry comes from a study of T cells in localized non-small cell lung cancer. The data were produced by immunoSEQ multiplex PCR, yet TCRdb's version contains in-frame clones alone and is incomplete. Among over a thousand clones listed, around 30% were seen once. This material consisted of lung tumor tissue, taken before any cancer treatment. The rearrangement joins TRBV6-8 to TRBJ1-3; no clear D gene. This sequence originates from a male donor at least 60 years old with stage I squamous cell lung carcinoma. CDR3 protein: CAISDSLRSGNTIYF. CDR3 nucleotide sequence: TGTGCCATCAGTGACTCGTTGCGCTCTGGAAACACCATATATTTT.